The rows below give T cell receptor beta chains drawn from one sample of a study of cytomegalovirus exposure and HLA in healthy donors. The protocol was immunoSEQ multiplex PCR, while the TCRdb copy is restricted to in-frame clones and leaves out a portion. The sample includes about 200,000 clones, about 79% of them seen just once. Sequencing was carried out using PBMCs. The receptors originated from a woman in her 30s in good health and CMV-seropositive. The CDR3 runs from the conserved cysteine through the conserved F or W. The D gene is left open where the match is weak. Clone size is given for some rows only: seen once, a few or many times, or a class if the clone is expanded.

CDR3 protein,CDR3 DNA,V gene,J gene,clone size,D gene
CASSLSGTSGIAGELFF,TGTGCCAGCAGTTTGAGCGGGACTAGCGGGATTGCCGGGGAGCTGTTTTTT,TRBV27,TRBJ2-2,-,TRBD2
CASSDPGQGRRQAFF,TGTGCCAGCAGTGATCCGGGACAGGGGAGGCGGCAAGCTTTCTTT,TRBV6-1,TRBJ1-1,once,TRBD1
CASQRKFDRVGFKEQYF,TGTGCCAGCCAAAGGAAATTCGACAGGGTCGGGTTTAAGGAGCAGTACTTC,TRBV27,TRBJ2-7,-,TRBD1
CSVEHDEGQGSYEQYF,TGCAGCGTAGAACATGATGAGGGACAGGGGTCCTACGAGCAGTACTTC,TRBV29-1,TRBJ2-7,-,TRBD1
CASSSSRGKAFF,TGTGCCAGCAGTTCATCACGGGGTAAAGCTTTCTTT,TRBV6-6,TRBJ1-1,-,-
CASSDVLMGQTLSEQYF,TGTGCCAGCAGTGATGTTCTTATGGGACAGACGTTGAGCGAGCAGTACTTC,TRBV6-1,TRBJ2-7,-,TRBD1
CATARQGVGNEQFF,TGTGCCACCGCTAGACAGGGGGTGGGGAATGAGCAGTTCTTC,TRBV2,TRBJ2-1,-,TRBD1
CASSHGGGYTF,TGTGCCAGTAGTCATGGCGGAGGCTACACCTTC,TRBV19,TRBJ1-2,-,-
CSARARLEAFF,TGCAGTGCTAGAGCGCGATTGGAAGCTTTCTTT,TRBV20-1,TRBJ1-1,-,-
CASSYRLADNEQFF,TGTGCCAGCAGTTACAGGCTAGCAGACAATGAGCAGTTCTTC,TRBV6-5,TRBJ2-1,once,-
CASSPTRTSGNYEQYF,TGTGCCAGCAGTCCCACGCGGACTAGCGGGAACTACGAGCAGTACTTC,TRBV6-6,TRBJ2-7,-,TRBD2
CSAGRDSNSGNTIYF,TGCAGCGCTGGGAGAGACTCAAACTCTGGAAACACCATATATTTT,TRBV29-1,TRBJ1-3,-,-
CSVKEGQGYYGYTF,TGCAGCGTCAAAGAGGGACAGGGGTACTATGGCTACACCTTC,TRBV29-1,TRBJ1-2,-,TRBD1
CASSPSRQGPDTQYF,TGTGCCAGCAGCCCTTCGCGACAGGGCCCAGATACGCAGTATTTT,TRBV5-8,TRBJ2-3,-,TRBD1
CASSGDFRATGGYSNQPQHF,TGTGCCAGCAGTGGAGACTTTCGGGCCACCGGCGGGTATAGCAATCAGCCCCAGCATTTT,TRBV2,TRBJ1-5,-,-
CASSPSGATDTQYF,TGTGCCAGCAGTCCAAGTGGAGCCACAGATACGCAGTATTTT,TRBV7-2,TRBJ2-3,-,-
CASSLQPLENTGELFF,TGCGCCAGCAGCTTGCAACCTTTAGAGAACACCGGGGAGCTGTTTTTT,TRBV5-1,TRBJ2-2,-,-
CAWTAQLVNTGELFF,TGTGCCTGGACCGCACAGTTGGTGAACACCGGGGAGCTGTTTTTT,TRBV30,TRBJ2-2,-,-
CATSGSGRADEQFF,TGTGCCACCAGCGGTAGCGGGAGGGCCGATGAGCAGTTCTTC,TRBV15,TRBJ2-1,-,TRBD2
CASSLTDREADTQYF,TGCGCCAGCAGCTTAACGGACAGGGAGGCAGATACGCAGTATTTT,TRBV5-1,TRBJ2-3,-,TRBD1
CATSRDPGIFGYTF,TGTGCCACCAGCAGAGATCCAGGGATATTTGGCTACACCTTC,TRBV15,TRBJ1-2,-,-
CADGGSSSGNTIYF,TGTGCCGACGGTGGGAGCAGCTCTGGAAACACCATATATTTT,TRBV19,TRBJ1-3,-,-
CASSPPAGVAKNIQYF,TGTGCCAGCTCACCACCAGCCGGGGTAGCCAAAAACATTCAGTACTTC,TRBV18,TRBJ2-4,-,-
CASSLPRDRSEQYF,TGTGCCAGCAGCTTACCGAGAGATCGGAGCGAGCAGTACTTC,TRBV7-9,TRBJ2-7,-,-
CASRMTGRNIQYF,TGTGCCAGCAGGATGACAGGGAGGAACATTCAGTACTTC,TRBV2,TRBJ2-4,-,-
CASRSGGNAYNEQFF,TGTGCCAGCCGCTCGGGGGGTAACGCCTACAATGAGCAGTTCTTC,TRBV7-2,TRBJ2-1,-,TRBD2
CASRGRLAGGPSQFF,TGTGCCAGCAGAGGCCGACTAGCGGGAGGGCCCTCACAGTTCTTC,TRBV6-6,TRBJ2-1,-,TRBD2